These T cell receptor beta chains were read from a single sample in a study of metastatic and nonmetastatic thyroid tumors. TCRdb used MiXCR to call clones anew from the PCR reads. The sample carries roughly 15,000 clones, roughly 24% recorded once. The sequenced sample was blood. The receptors stem from a male donor with papillary thyroid cancer or a benign thyroid nodule (not recorded which). Some clones in this sample may be carry-over from other donors' samples. CDR3s leave out the opening cysteine and the closing phenylalanine or tryptophan. Fields, in order: V gene, J gene, clone size, CDR3 protein. Not every row has a clone size; where given, it reads once, few, many or a size class.

TRBV11-1	TRBJ2-3	many	ASSRSQDFRTDTQY
TRBV20-1	TRBJ2-7	medium-sized	SAGDRVSYEQY
TRBV28	TRBJ1-2	NA	ADSRRQDGYT
TRBV4-1	TRBJ1-2	medium-sized	ASSQVMWGADYGYT
TRBV28	TRBJ2-3	many	ASRTGTHRDTQY
TRBV20-1	TRBJ2-5	many	SMDGGGETQY
TRBV20-1	TRBJ1-2	medium-sized	SAIGQGALNYGYT
TRBV20-1	TRBJ2-7	medium-sized	SARDSGSADEQY
TRBV20-1	TRBJ2-7	NA	SARDDDYEQY
TRBV7-8	TRBJ2-7	many	ASKGGSVYEQY
TRBV7-9	TRBJ1-6	many	ASSLRNPGSPLH
TRBV2	TRBJ2-7	many	AGRTGTSDHEQY
TRBV12-3/TRBV12-4	TRBJ1-1	few	ASSWEWDTEAF
TRBV20-1	TRBJ2-7	medium-sized	SARAPAGVSEQY
TRBV6-6	TRBJ1-1	few	ASSYSNRWNTEAF
TRBV11-3	TRBJ1-1	medium-sized	ASSSSWENEAF
TRBV24-1	TRBJ2-3	NA	ATSDRTGGGEDTQY
TRBV5-6	TRBJ2-2	once	ASSLGTAHTGELF
TRBV5-1	TRBJ1-3	many	ASSSPPGQGSGNTIY
TRBV10-1	TRBJ2-7	medium-sized	ASSAGSQREQY
TRBV6-1	TRBJ1-2	few	ASSVGAEYGYT
TRBV7-6	TRBJ1-5	many	ASSLGRVGNQPQH
TRBV9	TRBJ2-3	once	ASSPRIAPDTQY
TRBV19	TRBJ2-3	medium-sized	ASTPSSTDTQY
TRBV15	TRBJ2-3	many	ATSRVYTGRGTDTQY
TRBV7-8	TRBJ2-7	medium-sized	ASSFSYEQY
TRBV14	TRBJ1-1	many	ASSPVYDTEAF
TRBV4-1	TRBJ2-6	many	ASSQDLGSGANVLT
TRBV28	TRBJ1-2	many	ASNTVLGGYT
TRBV3-1	TRBJ2-1	NA	ASSQDPASGSEQF
TRBV20-1	TRBJ1-1	NA	SARWGLPEAF
TRBV2	TRBJ2-7	many	ASSEINGAYEQY
TRBV4-1	TRBJ2-1	NA	ASSPTVQGSNEQF
TRBV5-1	TRBJ1-1	NA	ASSLGDTYTEAF
TRBV24-1	TRBJ2-1	medium-sized	ATSDPEDPYNEQF
TRBV24-1	TRBJ2-2	medium-sized	ATSDLAGDTGELF
TRBV18	TRBJ2-7	medium-sized	ASSPFSRQTYEQY
TRBV20-1	TRBJ1-5	medium-sized	SAQPGGSGNQPQH
TRBV19	TRBJ1-4	many	ASSPPPGDGGEKLF
TRBV20-1	TRBJ1-2	NA	SAFRASDHYGYT
TRBV19	TRBJ2-7	NA	ASSRGLAGGYEQY
TRBV19	TRBJ1-1	many	ASGVQRVTEAF
TRBV20-1	TRBJ1-2	NA	SAGTGGAEGYT
TRBV11-2	TRBJ1-3	NA	ASSLYFRPDSGNTIY
TRBV20-1	TRBJ1-1	medium-sized	SARDETGGMNTEAF
TRBV7-6	TRBJ2-1	many	ASSFGDRVLLYNGQF
TRBV6-4	TRBJ2-1	NA	ASSEKAAGNEQF
TRBV18	TRBJ2-7	many	ASSPQPGQGSYEQY
TRBV4-3	TRBJ1-4	NA	ASSQLQGEKLF
TRBV11-3	TRBJ1-6	NA	ASSPRTGNSPLH
TRBV20-1	TRBJ2-1	NA	SARGMNEQF
TRBV6-5	TRBJ1-1	medium-sized	ASSYETGRISRTEAF
TRBV6-4	TRBJ2-1	many	ASSDRFTHTGQQF
TRBV9	TRBJ1-2	NA	ASSPEGTENYGYT
TRBV6-1	TRBJ1-2	many	ASSLAGNYGYT